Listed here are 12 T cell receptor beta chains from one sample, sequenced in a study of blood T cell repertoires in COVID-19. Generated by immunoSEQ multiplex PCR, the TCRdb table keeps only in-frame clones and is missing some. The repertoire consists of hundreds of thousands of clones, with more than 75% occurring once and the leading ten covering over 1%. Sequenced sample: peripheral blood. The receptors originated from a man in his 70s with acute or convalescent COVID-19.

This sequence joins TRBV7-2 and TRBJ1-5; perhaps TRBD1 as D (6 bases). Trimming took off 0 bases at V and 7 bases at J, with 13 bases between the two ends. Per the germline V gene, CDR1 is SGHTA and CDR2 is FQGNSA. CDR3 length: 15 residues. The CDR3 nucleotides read TGTGCCAGCAGCTTAGCCCAGGGGTTAGAGCAGCCCCAGCATTTT. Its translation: CASSLAQGLEQPQHF.

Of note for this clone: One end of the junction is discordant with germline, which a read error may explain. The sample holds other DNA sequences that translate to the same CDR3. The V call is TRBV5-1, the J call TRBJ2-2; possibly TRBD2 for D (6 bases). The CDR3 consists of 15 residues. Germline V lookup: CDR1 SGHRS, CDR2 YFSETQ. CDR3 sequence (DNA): TGTGCCAGCAGCTTGCCAGCGGGGAACACCGGGGAGCTGTTTTTT. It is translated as CASSLPAGNTGELFF.

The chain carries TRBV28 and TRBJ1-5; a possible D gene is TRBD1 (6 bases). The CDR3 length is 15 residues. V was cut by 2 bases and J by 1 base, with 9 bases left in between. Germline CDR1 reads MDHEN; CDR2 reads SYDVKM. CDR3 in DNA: TGTGCCAGCAGTTTAAAGGGGGGGAGCAATCAGCCCCAGCATTTT. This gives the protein CASSLKGGSNQPQHF.

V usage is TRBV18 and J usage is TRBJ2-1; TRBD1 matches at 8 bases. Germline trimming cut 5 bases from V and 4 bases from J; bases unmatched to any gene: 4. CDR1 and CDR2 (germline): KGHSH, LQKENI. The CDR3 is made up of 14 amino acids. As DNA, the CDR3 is TGTGCCAGCTCAGGACAGGGTTCGTACAATGAGCAGTTCTTC. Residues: CASSGQGSYNEQFF. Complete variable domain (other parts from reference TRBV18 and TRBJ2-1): NAGVMQNPRHLVRRRGQEARLRCSPMKGHSHVYWYRQLPEEGLKFMVYLQKENIIDESGMPKERFSAEFPKEGPSILRIQQVVRGDSAAYFCASSGQGSYNEQFFGPGTRLTVL.

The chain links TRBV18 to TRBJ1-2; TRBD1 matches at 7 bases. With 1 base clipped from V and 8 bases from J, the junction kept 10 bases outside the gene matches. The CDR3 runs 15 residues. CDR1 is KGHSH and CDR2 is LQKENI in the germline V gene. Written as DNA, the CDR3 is TGTGCCAGCTCACCACAGACAGGGACGCTGGGAGGCTACACCTTC. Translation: CASSPQTGTLGGYTF.

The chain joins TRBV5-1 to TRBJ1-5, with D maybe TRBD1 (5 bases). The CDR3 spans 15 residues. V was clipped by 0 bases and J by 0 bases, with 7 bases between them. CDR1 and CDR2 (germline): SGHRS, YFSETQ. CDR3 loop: CASSLGQYSNQPQHF. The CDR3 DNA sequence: TGCGCCAGCAGCTTGGGACAGTATAGCAATCAGCCCCAGCATTTT.

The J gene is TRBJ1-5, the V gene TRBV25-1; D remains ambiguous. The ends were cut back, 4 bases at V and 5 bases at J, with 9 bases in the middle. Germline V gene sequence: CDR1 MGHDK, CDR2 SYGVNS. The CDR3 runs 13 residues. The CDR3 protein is CASSGSSDQPQHF. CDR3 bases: TGTGCCAGCAGTGGGAGCTCGGATCAGCCCCAGCATTTT.

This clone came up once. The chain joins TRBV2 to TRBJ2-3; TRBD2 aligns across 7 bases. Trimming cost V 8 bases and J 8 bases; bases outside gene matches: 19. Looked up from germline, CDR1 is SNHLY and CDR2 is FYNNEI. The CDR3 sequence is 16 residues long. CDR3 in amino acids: CASDPGGPPREATQYF. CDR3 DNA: TGTGCCAGCGACCCGGGAGGACCCCCAAGGGAGGCTACGCAGTATTTT.

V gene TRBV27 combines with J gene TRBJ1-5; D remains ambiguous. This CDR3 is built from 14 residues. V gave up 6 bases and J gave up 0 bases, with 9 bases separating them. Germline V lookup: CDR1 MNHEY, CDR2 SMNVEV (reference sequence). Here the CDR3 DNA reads TGTGCCAGCAGCCGGGAGTATAGCAATCAGCCCCAGCATTTT. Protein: CASSREYSNQPQHF.

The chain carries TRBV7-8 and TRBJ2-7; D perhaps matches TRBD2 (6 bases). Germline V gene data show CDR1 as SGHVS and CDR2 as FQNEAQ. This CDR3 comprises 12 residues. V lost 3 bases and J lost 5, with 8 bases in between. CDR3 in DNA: TGTGCCAGCAGCTTTACGGGGGACGAGCAGTACTTC. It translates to CASSFTGDEQYF.

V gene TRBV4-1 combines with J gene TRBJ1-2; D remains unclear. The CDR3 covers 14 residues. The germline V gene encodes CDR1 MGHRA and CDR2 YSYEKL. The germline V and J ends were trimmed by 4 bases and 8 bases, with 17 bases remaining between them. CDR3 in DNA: TGCGCCAGCAGCCTAGGGAGCGGGTACGGGGGCTACACCTTC. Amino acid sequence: CASSLGSGYGGYTF.

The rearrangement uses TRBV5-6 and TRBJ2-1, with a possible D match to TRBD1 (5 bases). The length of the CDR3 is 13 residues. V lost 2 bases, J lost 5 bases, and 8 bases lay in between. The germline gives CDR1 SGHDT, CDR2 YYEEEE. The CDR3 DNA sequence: TGTGCCAGCAGCTTCACAGGAAACAATGAGCAGTTCTTC. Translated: CASSFTGNNEQFF.